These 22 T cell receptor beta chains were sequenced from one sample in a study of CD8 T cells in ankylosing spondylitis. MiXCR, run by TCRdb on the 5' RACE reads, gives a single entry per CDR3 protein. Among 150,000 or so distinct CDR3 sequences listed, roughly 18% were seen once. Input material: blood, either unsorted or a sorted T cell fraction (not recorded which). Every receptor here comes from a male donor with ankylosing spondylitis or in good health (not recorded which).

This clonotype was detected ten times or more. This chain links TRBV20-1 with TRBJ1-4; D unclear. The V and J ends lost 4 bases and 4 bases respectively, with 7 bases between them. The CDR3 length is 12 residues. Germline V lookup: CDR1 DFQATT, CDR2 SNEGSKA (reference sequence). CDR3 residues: CSATEVNEKLFF. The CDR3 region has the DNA TGCAGTGCTACTGAGGTTAATGAAAAACTGTTTTTT.

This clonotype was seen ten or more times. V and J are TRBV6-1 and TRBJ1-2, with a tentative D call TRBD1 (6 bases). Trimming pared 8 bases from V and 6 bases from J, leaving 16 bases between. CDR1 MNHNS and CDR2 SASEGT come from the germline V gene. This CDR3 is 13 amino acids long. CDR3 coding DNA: TGTGCCAGCTTTAGGGGGAAGGCGGATGGCTACACCTTC. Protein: CASFRGKADGYTF.

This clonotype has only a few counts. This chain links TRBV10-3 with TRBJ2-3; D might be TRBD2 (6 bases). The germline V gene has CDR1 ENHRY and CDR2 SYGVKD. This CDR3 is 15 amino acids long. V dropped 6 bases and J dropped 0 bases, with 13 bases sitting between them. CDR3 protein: CAISVDGTSTDTQYF. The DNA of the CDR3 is TGTGCCATCAGCGTTGACGGGACTAGCACAGATACGCAGTATTTT.

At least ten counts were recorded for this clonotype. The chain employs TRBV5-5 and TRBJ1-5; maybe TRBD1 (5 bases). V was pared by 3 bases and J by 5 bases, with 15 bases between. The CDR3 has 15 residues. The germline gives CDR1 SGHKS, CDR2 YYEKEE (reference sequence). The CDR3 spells CASSSDGDRYQPQHF. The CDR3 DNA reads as TGTGCCAGCAGCTCAGATGGGGACCGTTATCAGCCCCAGCATTTT.

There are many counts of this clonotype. Written as DNA, the CDR3 is TGTGCCAGCAGTCCAGCGGAGTACGAGCAGTACTTC. It codes for CASSPAEYEQYF. V is TRBV28 and J is TRBJ2-7; D possibly corresponds to TRBD2 (5 bases). Trimming shortened V by 5 bases and J by 4 bases, and 9 bases separated the two germline ends. CDR1 MDHEN and CDR2 SYDVKM come from the germline V gene. This CDR3 contains 12 residues.

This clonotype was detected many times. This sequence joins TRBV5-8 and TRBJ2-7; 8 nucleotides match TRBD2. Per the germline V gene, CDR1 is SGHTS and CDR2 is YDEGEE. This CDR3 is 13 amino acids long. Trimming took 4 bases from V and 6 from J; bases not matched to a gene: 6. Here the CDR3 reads CASSLSGIGEQYF. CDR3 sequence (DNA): TGTGCCAGCAGCCTTAGCGGGATCGGCGAGCAGTACTTC.

This chain's CDR3 is CASGGQINQPQHF. The CDR3 region has the DNA TGTGCCAGCGGGGGACAGATCAATCAGCCCCAGCATTTT. The gene calls are TRBV6-2 or TRBV6-3 and TRBJ1-5; 7 bases match TRBD1. The CDR3 length is 13 residues. Germline CDR1 MNHEY, CDR2 SVGEGT. Unmatched junction bases numbered 4, after V lost 8 bases and J lost 3 bases.

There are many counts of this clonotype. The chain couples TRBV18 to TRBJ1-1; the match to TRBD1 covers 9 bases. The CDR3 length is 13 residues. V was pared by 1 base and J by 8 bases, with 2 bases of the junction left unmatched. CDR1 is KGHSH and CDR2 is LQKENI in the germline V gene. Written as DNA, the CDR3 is TGTGCCAGCTCACCACAGGACAGGGGAGAAGCTTTCTTT. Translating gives CASSPQDRGEAFF.

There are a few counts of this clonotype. The CDR3 reads CSARDPGAQGYTF. CDR3 nucleotide sequence: TGCAGTGCTAGAGATCCCGGGGCTCAGGGCTACACCTTC. The V and J genes are TRBV20-1 and TRBJ1-2, with D tentatively TRBD1 (5 bases). V was trimmed by 0 bases and J by 8 bases, leaving 13 bases between them. CDR1 DFQATT and CDR2 SNEGSKA come from the germline V gene (reference sequence). The CDR3 loop spans 13 amino acids.

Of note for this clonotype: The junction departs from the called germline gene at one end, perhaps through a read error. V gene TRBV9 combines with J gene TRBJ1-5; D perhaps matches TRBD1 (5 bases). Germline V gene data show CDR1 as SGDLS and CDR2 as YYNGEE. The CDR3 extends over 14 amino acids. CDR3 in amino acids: CGSSVGTGGQPQHF. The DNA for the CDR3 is TGTGGCAGCAGCGTAGGGACGGGGGGTCAGCCCCAGCATTTT.

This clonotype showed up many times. The DNA for the CDR3 is TGCGCCAGCAGCTTGGCGCCACTAGCGGGAGAGGTCAATGAGCAGTTCTTC. Translated, it gives CASSLAPLAGEVNEQFF. This chain links TRBV5-1 with TRBJ2-1, with 11 positions matching TRBD2. V lost 0 bases to trimming and J lost 6 bases; unmatched junction nucleotides: 8. The germline gives CDR1 SGHRS, CDR2 YFSETQ. The CDR3 length is 17 residues.

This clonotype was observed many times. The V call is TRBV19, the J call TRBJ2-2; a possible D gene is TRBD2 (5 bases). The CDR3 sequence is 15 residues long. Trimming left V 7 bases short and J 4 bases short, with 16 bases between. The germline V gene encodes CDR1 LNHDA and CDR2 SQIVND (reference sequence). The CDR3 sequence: CASTVGVGSTGELFF. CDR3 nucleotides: TGTGCCAGTACGGTCGGGGTGGGGAGCACCGGGGAGCTGTTTTTT. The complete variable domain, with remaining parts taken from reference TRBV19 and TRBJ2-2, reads DGGITQSPKYLFRKEGQNVTLSCEQNLNHDAMYWYRQDPGQGLRLIYYSQIVNDFQKGDIAEGYSVSREKKESFPLTVTSAQKNPTAFYLCASTVGVGSTGELFFGEGSRLTVL.

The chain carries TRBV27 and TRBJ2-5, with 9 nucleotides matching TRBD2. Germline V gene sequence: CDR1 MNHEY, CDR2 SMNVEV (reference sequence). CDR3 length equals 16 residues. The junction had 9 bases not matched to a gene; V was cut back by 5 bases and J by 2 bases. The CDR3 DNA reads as TGTGCCAGCAGTCCCTTAGCGGGAGCGAGGCAAGAGACCCAGTACTTC. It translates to CASSPLAGARQETQYF.

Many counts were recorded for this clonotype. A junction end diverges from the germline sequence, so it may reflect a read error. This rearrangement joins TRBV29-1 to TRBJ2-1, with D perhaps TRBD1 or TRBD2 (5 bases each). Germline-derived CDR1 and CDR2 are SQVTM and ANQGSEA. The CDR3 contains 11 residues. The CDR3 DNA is TGCAGCGTTGAAGAGGGGGTAAGCACAGTCTTC. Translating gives CSVEEGVSTVF.

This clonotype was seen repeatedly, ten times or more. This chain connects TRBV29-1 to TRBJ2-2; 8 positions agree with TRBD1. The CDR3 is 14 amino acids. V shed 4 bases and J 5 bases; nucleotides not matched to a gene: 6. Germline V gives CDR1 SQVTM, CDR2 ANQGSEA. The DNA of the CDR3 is TGCAGCGTTGTCTTCCAGGGGGCTACCGGGGAGCTGTTTTTT. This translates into CSVVFQGATGELFF.

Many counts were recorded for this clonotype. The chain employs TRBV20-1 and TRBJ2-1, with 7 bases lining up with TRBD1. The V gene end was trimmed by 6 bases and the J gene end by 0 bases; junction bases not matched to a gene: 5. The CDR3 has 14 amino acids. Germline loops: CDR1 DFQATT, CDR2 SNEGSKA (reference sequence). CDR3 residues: CSAKTGPSYNEQFF. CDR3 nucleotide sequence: TGCAGTGCCAAGACAGGGCCCTCCTACAATGAGCAGTTCTTC.

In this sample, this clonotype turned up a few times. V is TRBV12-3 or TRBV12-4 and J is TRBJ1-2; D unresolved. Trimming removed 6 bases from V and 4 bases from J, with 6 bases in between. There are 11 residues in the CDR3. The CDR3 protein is CASSDRYGYTF. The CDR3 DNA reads TGTGCCAGCAGCGACCGCTATGGCTACACCTTC.

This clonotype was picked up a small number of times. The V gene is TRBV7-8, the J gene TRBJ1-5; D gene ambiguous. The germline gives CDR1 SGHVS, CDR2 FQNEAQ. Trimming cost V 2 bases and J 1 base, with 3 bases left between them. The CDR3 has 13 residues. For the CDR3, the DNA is TGTGCCAGCAGCTTAAGGAGCAATCAGCCCCAGCATTTT. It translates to CASSLRSNQPQHF.

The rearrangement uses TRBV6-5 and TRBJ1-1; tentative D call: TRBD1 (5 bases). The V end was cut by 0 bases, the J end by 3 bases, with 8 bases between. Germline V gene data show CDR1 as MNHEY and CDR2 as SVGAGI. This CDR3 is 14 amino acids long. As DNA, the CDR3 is TGTGCCAGCAGTTACTCAGGGGCCGACACTGAAGCTTTCTTT. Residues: CASSYSGADTEAFF.

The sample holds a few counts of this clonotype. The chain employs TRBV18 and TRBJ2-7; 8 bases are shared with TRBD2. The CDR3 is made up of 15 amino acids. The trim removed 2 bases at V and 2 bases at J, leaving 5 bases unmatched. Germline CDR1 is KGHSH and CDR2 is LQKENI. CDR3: CASSPTSGGAYEQYF. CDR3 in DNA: TGTGCCAGCTCACCAACTAGCGGAGGGGCCTACGAGCAGTACTTC.

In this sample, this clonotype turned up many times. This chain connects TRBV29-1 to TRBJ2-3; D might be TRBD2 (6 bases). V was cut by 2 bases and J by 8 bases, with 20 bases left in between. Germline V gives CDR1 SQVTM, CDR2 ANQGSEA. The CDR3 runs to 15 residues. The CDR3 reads CSVESRLAAAGTQYF. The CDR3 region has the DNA TGCAGCGTTGAATCTCGTCTAGCCGCAGCGGGTACGCAGTATTTT.

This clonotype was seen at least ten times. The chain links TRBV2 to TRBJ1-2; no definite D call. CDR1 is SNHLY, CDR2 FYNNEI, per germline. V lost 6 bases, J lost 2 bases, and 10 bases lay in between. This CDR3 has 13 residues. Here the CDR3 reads CASRRAVNYGYTF. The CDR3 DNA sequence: TGTGCCAGCAGGAGGGCAGTGAACTATGGCTACACCTTC.